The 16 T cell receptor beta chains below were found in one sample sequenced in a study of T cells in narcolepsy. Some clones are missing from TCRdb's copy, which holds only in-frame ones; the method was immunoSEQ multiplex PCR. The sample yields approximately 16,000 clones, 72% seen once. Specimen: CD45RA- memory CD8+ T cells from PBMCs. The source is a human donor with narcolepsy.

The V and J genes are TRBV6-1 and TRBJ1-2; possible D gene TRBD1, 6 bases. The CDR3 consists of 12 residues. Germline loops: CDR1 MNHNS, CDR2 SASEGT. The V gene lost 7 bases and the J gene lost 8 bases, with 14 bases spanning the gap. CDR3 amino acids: CASTQGQIGYTF. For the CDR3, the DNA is TGTGCCAGCACCCAAGGACAGATCGGCTACACCTTC.

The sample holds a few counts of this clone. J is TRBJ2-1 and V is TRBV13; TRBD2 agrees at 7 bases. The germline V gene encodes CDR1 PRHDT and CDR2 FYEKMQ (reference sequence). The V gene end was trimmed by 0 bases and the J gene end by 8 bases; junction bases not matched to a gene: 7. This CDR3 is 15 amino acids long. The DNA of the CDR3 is TGTGCCAGCAGCTTAGGAGCCACTAGCGTCGATGAGCAGTTCTTC. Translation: CASSLGATSVDEQFF.

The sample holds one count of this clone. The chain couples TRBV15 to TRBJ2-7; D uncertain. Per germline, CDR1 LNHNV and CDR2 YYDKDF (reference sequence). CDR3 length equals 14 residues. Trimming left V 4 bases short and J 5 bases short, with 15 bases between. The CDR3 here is CATSTRVGGNEQYF. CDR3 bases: TGTGCCACCAGCACTCGCGTTGGTGGGAACGAGCAGTACTTC.

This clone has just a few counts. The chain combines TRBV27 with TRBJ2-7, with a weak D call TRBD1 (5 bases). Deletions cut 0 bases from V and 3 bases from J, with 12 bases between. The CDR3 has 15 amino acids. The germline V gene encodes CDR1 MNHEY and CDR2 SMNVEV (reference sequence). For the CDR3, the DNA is TGTGCCAGCAGTTTATCGAGAGACAGCTTCTACGAGCAGTACTTC. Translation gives CASSLSRDSFYEQYF.

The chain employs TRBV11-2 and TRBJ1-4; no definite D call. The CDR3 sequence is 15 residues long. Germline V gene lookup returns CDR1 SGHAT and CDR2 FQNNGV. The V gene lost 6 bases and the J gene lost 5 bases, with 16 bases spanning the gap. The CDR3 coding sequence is TGTGCCAGCAGACGTACTGGCAGTGGGAATGAAAAACTGTTTTTT. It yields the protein CASRRTGSGNEKLFF.

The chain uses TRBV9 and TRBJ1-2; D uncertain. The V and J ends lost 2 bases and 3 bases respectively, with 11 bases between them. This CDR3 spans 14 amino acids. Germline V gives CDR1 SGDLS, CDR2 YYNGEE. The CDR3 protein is CASSVRVGDYGYTF. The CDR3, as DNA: TGTGCCAGCAGCGTGCGGGTCGGGGACTATGGCTACACCTTC.

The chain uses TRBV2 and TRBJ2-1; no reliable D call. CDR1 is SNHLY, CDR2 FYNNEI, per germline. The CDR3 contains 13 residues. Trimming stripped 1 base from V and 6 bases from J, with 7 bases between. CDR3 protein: CASSEGPLNEQFF. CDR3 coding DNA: TGTGCCAGCAGTGAAGGGCCTCTCAATGAGCAGTTCTTC.

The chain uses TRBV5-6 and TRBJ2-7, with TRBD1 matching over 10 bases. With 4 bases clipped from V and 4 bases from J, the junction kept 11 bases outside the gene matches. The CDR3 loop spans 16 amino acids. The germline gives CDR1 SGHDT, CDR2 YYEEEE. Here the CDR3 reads CASSLPTGGVVYEQYF. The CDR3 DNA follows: TGTGCCAGCAGCCTCCCGACAGGGGGCGTCGTGTACGAGCAGTACTTC.

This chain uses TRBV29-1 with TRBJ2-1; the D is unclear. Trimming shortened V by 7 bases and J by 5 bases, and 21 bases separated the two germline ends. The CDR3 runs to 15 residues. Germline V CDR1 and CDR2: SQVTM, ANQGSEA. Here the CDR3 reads CSAIGILWTNNEQFF. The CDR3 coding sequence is TGCAGCGCCATTGGGATACTCTGGACCAACAATGAGCAGTTCTTC.

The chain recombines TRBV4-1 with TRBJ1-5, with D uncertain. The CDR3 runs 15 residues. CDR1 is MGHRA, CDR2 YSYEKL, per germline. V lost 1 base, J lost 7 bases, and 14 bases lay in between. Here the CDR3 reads CASSQGGGPRQPQHF. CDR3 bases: TGCGCCAGCAGCCAAGGAGGAGGGCCCAGGCAGCCCCAGCATTTT.

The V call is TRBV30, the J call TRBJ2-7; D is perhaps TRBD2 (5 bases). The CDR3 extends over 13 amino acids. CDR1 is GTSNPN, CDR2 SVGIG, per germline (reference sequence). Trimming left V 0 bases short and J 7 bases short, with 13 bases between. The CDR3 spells CAWSVGNTGEQYF. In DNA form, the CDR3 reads TGTGCCTGGAGTGTGGGGAATACGGGGGAGCAGTACTTC.

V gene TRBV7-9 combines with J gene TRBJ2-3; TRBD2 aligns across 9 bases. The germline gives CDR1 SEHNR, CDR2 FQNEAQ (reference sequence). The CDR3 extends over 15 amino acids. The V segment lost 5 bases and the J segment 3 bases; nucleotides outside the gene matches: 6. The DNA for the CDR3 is TGTGCCAGCAGCGACGGACTAGCGAAGACAGATACGCAGTATTTT. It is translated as CASSDGLAKTDTQYF.

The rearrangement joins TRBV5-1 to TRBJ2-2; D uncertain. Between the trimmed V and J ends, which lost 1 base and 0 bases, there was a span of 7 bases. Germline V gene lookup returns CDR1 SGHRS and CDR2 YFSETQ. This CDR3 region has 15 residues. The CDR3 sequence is CASSLRQANTGELFF. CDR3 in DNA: TGCGCCAGCAGCTTGAGGCAAGCGAACACCGGGGAGCTGTTTTTT.

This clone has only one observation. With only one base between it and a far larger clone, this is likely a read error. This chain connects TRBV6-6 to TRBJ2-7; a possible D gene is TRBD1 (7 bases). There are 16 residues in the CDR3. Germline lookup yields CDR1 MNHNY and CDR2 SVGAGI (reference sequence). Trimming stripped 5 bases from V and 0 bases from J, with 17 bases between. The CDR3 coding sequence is TGTGCCAGCAGTAGGGGAGGCAGGGGGTTCTCCTACGAGCAGTACTTC. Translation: CASSRGGRGFSYEQYF.

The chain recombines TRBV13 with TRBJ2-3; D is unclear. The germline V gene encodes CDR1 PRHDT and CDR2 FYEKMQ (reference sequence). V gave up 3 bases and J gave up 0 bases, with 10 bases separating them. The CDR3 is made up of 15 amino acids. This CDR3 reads CASSFRSSSTDTQYF. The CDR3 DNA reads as TGTGCCAGCAGCTTCCGGAGTTCTAGCACAGATACGCAGTATTTT. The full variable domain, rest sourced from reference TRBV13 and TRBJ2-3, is AAGVIQSPRHLIKEKRETATLKCYPIPRHDTVYWYQQGPGQDPQFLISFYEKMQSDKGSIPDRFSAQQFSDYHSELNMSSLELGDSALYFCASSFRSSSTDTQYFGPGTRLTVL.

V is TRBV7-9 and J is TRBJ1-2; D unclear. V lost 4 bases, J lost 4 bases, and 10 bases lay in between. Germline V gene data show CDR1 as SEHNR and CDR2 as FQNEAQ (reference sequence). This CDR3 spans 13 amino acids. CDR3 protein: CASSSRPFYGYTF. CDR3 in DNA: TGTGCCAGCAGCTCTCGACCTTTCTATGGCTACACCTTC.